This TCR beta chain was found in a study of T-cell memory formation after mild COVID-19 listed by TCRdb under 2021. Regarding the complete study: TCR sequence clusters from the two donors were found to be largely donor specific. In a couple of donors, T-cell clones that expanded and contracted after mild COVID-19 were tracked by sequencing TCRalpha and TCRbeta repertoires over time. The cohort was made up of two young adult volunteers, one female and one male, who were previously healthy. What the authors observed across the whole study: The second-wave clones that peaked on day 37 were not confirmed to be SARS-CoV-2 specific. The study covered only a couple of mild cases, and larger cohorts including severe cases with pre-infection samples were considered necessary. The detection of some responding clones in pre-infection memory suggests that pre-existing cross-reactive memory T cells joined the SARS-CoV-2 response. From day 15 to 85, contracting clones showed balanced CD4/CD8 phenotypes, whereas a second wave of clones that expanded from day 15 to 37 leaned towards CD4+. Contracting CD4+ clones were located mainly in the CM and EM memory subsets, whereas CD8+ clones were found to be enriched in EMRA.

There are 14 amino acids in the CDR3, from cysteine to phenylalanine inclusive. Solely the CDR3 DNA is kept, with 42 bases framed from the first base. Cut back by 0 bases and 0 bases, the V and J ends lie 4 bases apart. The germline V gene (reference sequence) supplies CDR1 LNHNV and CDR2 YYDKDF. This sample was sequenced with an Illumina NovaSeq 6000. TCRalpha and TCRbeta cDNA libraries were constructed by 5'RACE with constant-segment primers, with sample barcodes and unique molecular identifiers being introduced. RNA was extracted from every sample with Trizol reagent. Amplification of the libraries took two PCR steps, and the second step added a second sample barcode plus Illumina TruSeq adapters. The libraries were sequenced on an Illumina NovaSeq using 2 x 150 bp paired-end reads. The source study handled its data this way. Reads were demultiplexed and collapsed into UMI-guided consensus sequences with migec v1.2.7. Using mixcr v2.1.11, UMI consensuses were aligned to TRA and TRB V and J templates and then assembled into clonotypes. Clonotypes were classified as expanded or contracted when called significant by both edgeR and NoisET, with noise models trained on biological replicates. For edgeR calls, a false discovery rate-adjusted p below 0.01 and a log2 fold-change threshold of 1 were applied. PCA with hierarchical clustering of max-normalized trajectories of the 1000 most abundant clonotypes was used as exploratory dynamics analysis. The CD4 or CD8 phenotype of responding clones was assigned using the separately sequenced CD4+ and CD8+ repertoires. TCRdb reran the public reads through fastp at Q25 and MiXCR, keeping productive beta chains. A single entry per CDR3 protein holds the most common genes and DNA from its merged rows. The V and J calls were determined by TCRdb, not by the authors. The sample table contains 40,000 to 55,000 distinct CDR3 sequences; only one count was recorded for about 7.1% of them. The ten most abundant clones make up 1.4% to 1.5% of the sample.

PBMCs were isolated by Ficoll-Paque density gradient centrifugation. As to this clonotype: Its antigen specificity is not known. No base quality values were provided; no much bigger clone lies one nucleotide off.

This clonotype originated in a man younger than 35 who had mild COVID-19 (a few samples of this study predate the infection). The sample titles of this study are shuffled in the database, so cell type and time point are left out; the donor was told from shared clones. Recombination connected TRBV15 to TRBJ2-3, with no D gene named confidently. Input material: PBMCs or a T cell subset sorted from them (not recorded which). The encoded CDR3 is CATSRDPSTDTQYF. The nucleotides are TGTGCCACCAGCAGAGACCCTAGCACAGATACGCAGTATTTT.